These 30 T cell receptor beta chains share one sample of origin, sequenced in a study of T-cell memory formation after mild COVID-19. One entry per CDR3 protein, called by TCRdb with MiXCR from the 5' RACE reads. The data contain roughly 130,000 distinct CDR3 sequences, approximately 15% of them singletons. Sequencing was done on a sample of PBMCs or a T cell subset sorted from them (not recorded which). The receptor source for this set is an adult woman who had mild COVID-19 (a few samples of this study predate the infection). Cell type and time point are not known.

The J gene is TRBJ2-7, the V gene TRBV7-6, with D perhaps TRBD2 (6 bases). Germline V CDR1 and CDR2: SGHVS, FNYEAQ. Trimming pared 1 base from V and 3 bases from J, leaving 13 bases between. This CDR3 has 15 residues. The CDR3 DNA follows: TGTGCCAGCAGCTTAGGGGATAGCGGCAACTACGAGCAGTACTTC. Amino acids: CASSLGDSGNYEQYF. The full variable domain, in which reference TRBV7-6 and TRBJ2-7 provide the parts outside the CDR3, is GAGVSQSPRYKVTKRGQDVALRCDPISGHVSLYWYRQALGQGPEFLTYFNYEAQQDKSGLPNDRFSAERPEGSISTLTIQRTEQRDSAMYRCASSLGDSGNYEQYFGPGTRLTVT.

The rearrangement links TRBV4-2 to TRBJ1-3; 9 nucleotides line up with TRBD1. CDR1 is LGHNA and CDR2 is YNFKEQ in the germline V gene. This CDR3 spans 16 amino acids. V lost 0 bases to trimming and J lost 4 bases; unmatched junction nucleotides: 4. The CDR3 here is CASSQERTGEGNTIYF. The CDR3 DNA is TGTGCCAGCAGCCAAGAGCGGACAGGGGAGGGAAACACCATATATTTT.

The chain joins TRBV7-2 to TRBJ1-2; 7 nucleotides align to TRBD1. V was pared by 6 bases and J by 3 bases, with 10 bases of the junction left unmatched. The germline V gene has CDR1 SGHTA and CDR2 FQGNSA. The CDR3 runs 15 residues. The CDR3 DNA follows: TGTGCCAGCAGACGAAGGGGAGGGGGCGACTATGGCTACACCTTC. Its protein product is CASRRRGGGDYGYTF. Using reference TRBV7-2 and TRBJ1-2 for the parts outside the CDR3, the full variable domain is GAGVSQSPSNKVTEKGKDVELRCDPISGHTALYWYRQSLGQGLEFLIYFQGNSAPDKSGLPSDRFSAERTGGSVSTLTIQRTQQEDSAVYLCASRRRGGGDYGYTFGSGTRLTVV.

V and J are TRBV5-1 and TRBJ2-1; possibly TRBD1 for D (6 bases). Germline CDR1 and CDR2: SGHRS and YFSETQ. Trimming took 4 bases from V and 6 from J, leaving 17 bases between them. CDR3 length equals 15 residues. CDR3 nucleotide sequence: TGCGCCAGCAGCACCGGAGTACAGGGCCCCAATGAGCAGTTCTTC. Protein sequence: CASSTGVQGPNEQFF. Drawing the rest from reference TRBV5-1 and TRBJ2-1, the complete variable domain is KAGVTQTPRYLIKTRGQQVTLSCSPISGHRSVSWYQQTPGQGLQFLFEYFSETQRNKGNFPGRFSGRQFSNSRSEMNVSTLELGDSALYLCASSTGVQGPNEQFFGPGTRLTVL.

The genes are TRBV12-3 or TRBV12-4 and TRBJ2-1; the match to TRBD2 covers 10 bases. The CDR3 is 17 amino acids. The V segment lost 4 bases and the J segment 3 bases; nucleotides outside the gene matches: 9. CDR3 coding DNA: TGTGCCAGCAGTTCCGCCTTCCTAGCGGGGGTCTACAATGAGCAGTTCTTC. Its protein product is CASSSAFLAGVYNEQFF.

The chain couples TRBV6-6 to TRBJ1-2, with D possibly being TRBD1 (6 bases). The V end lost 6 bases, the J end lost 3 bases, and 11 bases lay between the germline ends. CDR1 and CDR2 (germline): MNHNY, SVGAGI (reference sequence). The CDR3 consists of 13 residues. The CDR3, as DNA: TGTGCCAGCAGCAACAGGGACTACTATGGCTACACCTTC. This gives the protein CASSNRDYYGYTF.

This clonotype was counted a few times. CDR3 in DNA: TGTGCCAGCAGAGTAACAGGGGCGGCCCGCTACAATGAGCAGTTCTTC. It yields the protein CASRVTGAARYNEQFF. V is TRBV6-5 and J is TRBJ2-1; 7 nucleotides match TRBD1. V was clipped by 6 bases and J by 3 bases; unmatched bases: 11. Looked up from germline, CDR1 is MNHEY and CDR2 is SVGAGI. The CDR3 spans 16 residues.

In this sample, this clonotype turned up a few times. The chain links TRBV15 to TRBJ2-5; 8 nucleotides agree with TRBD1. The germline V gene has CDR1 LNHNV and CDR2 YYDKDF (reference sequence). V lost 2 bases and J lost 2; bases outside the gene matches: 4. There are 15 residues in the CDR3. DNA of the CDR3: TGTGCCACCAGCAGAAAACGGGACAGGCAAGAGACCCAGTACTTC. The encoded protein is CATSRKRDRQETQYF.

This clonotype was found a few times. This rearrangement joins TRBV5-1 to TRBJ2-5, with D perhaps TRBD2 (6 bases). Germline lookup yields CDR1 SGHRS and CDR2 YFSETQ. CDR3 size: 14 residues. V lost 7 bases and J lost 7, with 20 bases in between. CDR3 loop: CASFDSAGPGTQYF. Here the CDR3 DNA reads TGCGCCAGCTTCGACTCTGCGGGGCCGGGGACCCAGTACTTC.

The chain employs TRBV4-1 and TRBJ2-1; D is perhaps TRBD1 or TRBD2 (6 bases each). The V and J ends lost 4 bases and 4 bases respectively, with 11 bases between them. Per germline, CDR1 MGHRA and CDR2 YSYEKL. CDR3 size: 14 residues. CDR3 amino acids: CASSPRDIYNEQFF. In DNA, the CDR3 is TGCGCCAGCAGCCCGCGGGACATATACAATGAGCAGTTCTTC.

This clonotype has only a few counts. This chain joins TRBV3-1 and TRBJ2-7, with TRBD2 identical over 10 bases. Germline CDR1 and CDR2: LGHDT and YNNKEL (reference sequence). Trimming at V came to 3 bases and at J to 2 bases, leaving 10 bases not matched to a gene. This CDR3 comprises 17 residues. The DNA of the CDR3 is TGTGCCAGCAGCCAGATAGCGGGGGGCCACACCGCCTACGAGCAGTACTTC. Translated: CASSQIAGGHTAYEQYF.

The chain combines TRBV7-9 with TRBJ2-1; 13 bases map to TRBD2. V lost 4 bases to trimming and J lost 0 bases; unmatched junction nucleotides: 3. Germline assignment: CDR1 SEHNR and CDR2 FQNEAQ (reference sequence). The CDR3 length is 17 residues. Written as DNA, the CDR3 is TGTGCCAGCAGCTCGGGACTAGCGGGATCCTCCTACAATGAGCAGTTCTTC. It yields the protein CASSSGLAGSSYNEQFF.

The chain couples TRBV7-2 to TRBJ2-2, with a possible D match to TRBD2 (6 bases). The germline V gene has CDR1 SGHTA and CDR2 FQGNSA. Trimming shortened V by 1 base and J by 6 bases, and 12 bases separated the two germline ends. The CDR3 extends over 15 amino acids. This chain's CDR3 is CASSLVGGPSGELFF. The CDR3 coding sequence is TGTGCCAGCAGCTTAGTTGGAGGGCCCTCCGGGGAGCTGTTTTTT.

The rearrangement uses TRBV29-1 and TRBJ2-3; possibly TRBD2 for D (5 bases). This CDR3 has 12 amino acids. Trimming cost V 4 bases and J 4 bases, with 9 bases left between them. CDR1 is SQVTM, CDR2 ANQGSEA, per germline. CDR3 sequence: CSVARDSDTQYF. The CDR3, as DNA: TGCAGCGTTGCCCGGGATTCAGATACGCAGTATTTT.

The chain combines TRBV4-2 with TRBJ2-5; D remains ambiguous. The CDR3 is 14 amino acids. CDR1 is LGHNA, CDR2 YNFKEQ, per germline. V lost 0 bases and J 2 bases, leaving 7 bases between the germline ends. The CDR3 spells CASSQDRTQETQYF. The CDR3 bases are TGTGCCAGCAGCCAAGATAGAACGCAAGAGACCCAGTACTTC.

This clonotype has ten or more counts. The chain uses TRBV7-8 and TRBJ2-1; the D gene is possibly TRBD2 (6 bases). V gave up 1 base and J gave up 3 bases, with 10 bases separating them. CDR3 length: 15 residues. Germline CDR1 reads SGHVS; CDR2 reads FQNEAQ. This CDR3 reads CASSLDGSRYNEQFF. In DNA form, the CDR3 reads TGTGCCAGCAGCTTAGACGGGAGTCGCTACAATGAGCAGTTCTTC.

This chain's CDR3 is CASTLLAAPDNEQFF. CDR3 sequence (DNA): TGTGCCAGCACCCTGCTGGCGGCCCCTGACAATGAGCAGTTCTTC. The rearrangement joins TRBV6-6 to TRBJ2-1; no clear D. This CDR3 comprises 15 residues. V was trimmed by 7 bases and J by 5 bases, leaving 18 bases between them. The germline CDR1 and CDR2 sequences are MNHNY and SVGAGI (reference sequence).

The chain is built from TRBV12-3 or TRBV12-4 and TRBJ2-7, with TRBD2 identical over 11 bases. The CDR3 has 13 amino acids. J was trimmed by 6 bases and V by 6 bases; bases with no gene match: 4. The CDR3 sequence is CASSRSGGAEQYF. As DNA, the CDR3 is TGTGCCAGCAGCCGTAGCGGGGGGGCCGAGCAGTACTTC.

This clonotype has just a few counts. V and J are TRBV10-3 and TRBJ2-7; 12 bases match TRBD2. V shed 1 base, J shed 5 bases, and the junction held 12 bases outside the gene matches. The V gene's germline CDR1 is ENHRY and CDR2 SYGVKD. This CDR3 has 18 residues. The CDR3 here is CAISEYSGRTSGIDEQYF. CDR3 in DNA: TGTGCCATCAGTGAGTATTCGGGGAGGACTAGCGGGATCGACGAGCAGTACTTC.

The gene calls are TRBV5-1 and TRBJ2-2; a weak D match, TRBD2 (5 bases). With 7 bases removed from V and 12 bases from J, the gap between germline ends came to 10 bases. CDR1 is SGHRS and CDR2 is YFSETQ in the germline V gene. The CDR3 has 10 residues. CDR3 in DNA: TGCGCCAGCGGGAGCAGGAAGCTGTTTTTT. It encodes CASGSRKLFF. Full variable domain (missing parts from reference TRBV5-1 and TRBJ2-2): KAGVTQTPRYLIKTRGQQVTLSCSPISGHRSVSWYQQTPGQGLQFLFEYFSETQRNKGNFPGRFSGRQFSNSRSEMNVSTLELGDSALYLCASGSRKLFFGEGSRLTVL.

This clonotype was recorded a few times. The chain couples TRBV7-3 to TRBJ2-1; 9 bases agree with TRBD2. The CDR3 has 14 residues. Germline values: CDR1 SGHTA, CDR2 FQGTGA. V dropped 3 bases and J dropped 9; count of bases not matched to a gene: 6. The CDR3 DNA sequence: TGTGCCAGCAGCTTGGGCGGGGGGGCCGTTGAGCAGTTCTTC. Translated, it gives CASSLGGGAVEQFF.

In its sample, this clonotype was seen once. CDR3 region: CASSRRAGGRTDTQYF. The DNA of the CDR3 is TGTGCCAGCAGCCGAAGAGCGGGGGGGCGGACAGATACGCAGTATTTT. The chain links TRBV7-3 to TRBJ2-3; 10 bases are a match to TRBD2. The V segment lost 5 bases and the J segment 3 bases; nucleotides outside the gene matches: 8. The CDR3 sequence is 16 residues long. Germline V lookup: CDR1 SGHTA, CDR2 FQGTGA.

The rearrangement uses TRBV13 and TRBJ2-7, with D uncertain. Germline CDR1 PRHDT, CDR2 FYEKMQ (reference sequence). Trimming shortened V by 2 bases and J by 3 bases, and 11 bases separated the two germline ends. The CDR3 length is 14 residues. CDR3 coding DNA: TGTGCCAGCAGCTTACAGTCAGATGGCTACGAGCAGTACTTC. Protein: CASSLQSDGYEQYF.

The chain couples TRBV5-1 to TRBJ2-7; 9 positions agree with TRBD1. The V gene end was trimmed by 4 bases and the J gene end by 4 bases; junction bases not matched to a gene: 9. CDR3 length: 15 residues. Germline-derived CDR1 and CDR2 are SGHRS and YFSETQ. In nucleotides, the CDR3 is TGCGCCAGCAGCCTCCCGGGACAGGGCCCTTACGAGCAGTACTTC. This encodes CASSLPGQGPYEQYF.

V usage is TRBV5-1 and J usage is TRBJ2-7; the D gene is possibly TRBD1 (6 bases). CDR1 and CDR2 (germline): SGHRS, YFSETQ. This CDR3 spans 12 amino acids. Trimming stripped 5 bases from V and 3 bases from J, with 9 bases between. CDR3 sequence (DNA): TGCGCCAGCAGTAGAGGGGGCTACGAGCAGTACTTC. This sequence encodes CASSRGGYEQYF.

The CDR3 here is CASSFGRFNSPLHF. The CDR3 DNA reads TGTGCCAGCAGCTTTGGCAGGTTCAATTCACCCCTCCACTTT. The V gene is TRBV5-6, the J gene TRBJ1-6; D is ambiguous. This CDR3 comprises 14 residues. Germline V gene data show CDR1 as SGHDT and CDR2 as YYEEEE. V dropped 2 bases and J dropped 7 bases, with 10 bases sitting between them.

The rearrangement joins TRBV4-1 to TRBJ1-2; D may be TRBD1 (6 bases). CDR3 length: 16 residues. Germline lookup yields CDR1 MGHRA and CDR2 YSYEKL. With 1 base removed from V and 1 base from J, the gap between germline ends came to 13 bases. The CDR3 region has the DNA TGCGCCAGCAGCCAAGGGGTCACAGGGCTTAACTATGGCTACACCTTC. It specifies CASSQGVTGLNYGYTF.

The rearrangement links TRBV7-2 to TRBJ2-7, with unresolved D. The V end was cut by 0 bases, the J end by 2 bases, with 8 bases between. The germline V gene encodes CDR1 SGHTA and CDR2 FQGNSA. The CDR3 totals 14 residues. DNA for the CDR3: TGTGCCAGCAGCTTAGCCCCGGGTGCCTACGAGCAGTACTTC. Translation gives CASSLAPGAYEQYF. Looking up the rest from reference TRBV7-2 and TRBJ2-7 gives the full variable domain: GAGVSQSPSNKVTEKGKDVELRCDPISGHTALYWYRQSLGQGLEFLIYFQGNSAPDKSGLPSDRFSAERTGGSVSTLTIQRTQQEDSAVYLCASSLAPGAYEQYFGPGTRLTVT.

The chain uses TRBV2 and TRBJ2-7; 9 positions agree with TRBD1. The V gene's germline CDR1 is SNHLY and CDR2 FYNNEI. CDR3 size: 15 residues. V was pared by 3 bases and J by 3 bases, with 6 bases of the junction left unmatched. DNA for the CDR3: TGTGCCAGCAGTGACCCTGGGACAGGGAGCTACGAGCAGTACTTC. Translating gives CASSDPGTGSYEQYF.

The chain carries TRBV21-1 and TRBJ2-6. TRBV21-1 is a recognized pseudogene. The CDR3 runs 17 residues. The CDR3: CASSKALSVPGANVLTF. DNA of the CDR3: TGTGCCAGCAGCAAAGCGCTTTCGGTGCCTGGGGCCAACGTCCTGACTTTC.